The 5 T cell receptor beta chains reported below all come from one sample, sequenced in a study of monozygotic twins with inflammatory bowel disease. Using the 5' RACE reads, TCRdb records one entry per CDR3 protein without DNA. Here the sample table reports 150,000 to 200,000 distinct CDR3 sequences. The sequenced material came from blood. Receptor source: a human donor with ulcerative colitis or Crohn's disease, or a healthy co-twin of an affected twin (not recorded which).

The rearrangement uses TRBV28 and TRBJ2-7; the TCRdb call, TRBD2, lacks DNA for checking. Per germline, CDR1 MDHEN and CDR2 SYDVKM. The CDR3 sequence is 15 residues long. CDR3 residues: CASTPGTSGRYEQYF.

V is TRBV27 and J is TRBJ2-1. CDR3 length equals 12 residues. CDR1 MNHEY and CDR2 SMNVEV come from the germline V gene (reference sequence). CDR3 sequence reads: CASSSTINEQFF.

The rearrangement links TRBV29-1 to TRBJ1-2; TCRdb's D call, TRBD1, is unchecked because there is no DNA. This CDR3 comprises 14 residues. CDR1 and CDR2 (germline): SQVTM, ANQGSEA. The CDR3 here is CSVLAGTGGLGYTF.

The chain employs TRBV3-1 and TRBJ2-1; TCRdb's D call of TRBD2 is untestable without DNA. This CDR3 contains 17 residues. Germline-derived CDR1 and CDR2 are LGHDT and YNNKEL (reference sequence). CDR3 sequence: CASSQGQRLAGGNEQFF.

The chain uses TRBV5-4 and TRBJ2-4. In germline, CDR1 is SGHNT, CDR2 YYREEE (reference sequence). The CDR3 loop spans 13 amino acids. CDR3: CASSLGSRNIQYF.